These 10 T cell receptor beta chains were sequenced from one sample in a study of blood T cell repertoires in COVID-19. Here immunoSEQ multiplex PCR was the method, and the copy in TCRdb shows in-frame clones only, minus some. Of 130,000 or so clones in the sample, 84% were seen once. The sample consisted of PBMCs or T cells enriched from blood (not recorded which). The receptors shown here come from a woman between 45 and 60 years old with acute COVID-19.

V gene TRBV7-9 combines with J gene TRBJ2-3; 13 positions match TRBD2. The germline V gene has CDR1 SEHNR and CDR2 FQNEAQ (reference sequence). V was clipped by 5 bases and J by 4 bases; unmatched bases: 9. The CDR3 extends over 17 amino acids. The CDR3 spells CASSPRTSGSLPDTQYF. The DNA of the CDR3 is TGTGCCAGCAGCCCCCGGACTAGCGGGAGCTTGCCAGATACGCAGTATTTT.

This sequence joins TRBV19 and TRBJ1-2; D is possibly TRBD1 (6 bases). Germline CDR1 LNHDA, CDR2 SQIVND (reference sequence). CDR3 length: 15 residues. V lost 5 bases and J 3 bases, leaving 16 bases between the germline ends. The CDR3 nucleotides read TGTGCCAGTAGTGGGTCGCACAGGGTTGACTATGGCTACACCTTC. Residues: CASSGSHRVDYGYTF. Drawing the rest from reference TRBV19 and TRBJ1-2, the complete variable domain is DGGITQSPKYLFRKEGQNVTLSCEQNLNHDAMYWYRQDPGQGLRLIYYSQIVNDFQKGDIAEGYSVSREKKESFPLTVTSAQKNPTAFYLCASSGSHRVDYGYTFGSGTRLTVV.

The chain has TRBV29-1 and TRBJ2-5; D possibly corresponds to TRBD1 (5 bases). This CDR3 has 11 amino acids. Germline V gene sequence: CDR1 SQVTM, CDR2 ANQGSEA. The V and J ends lost 2 bases and 5 bases respectively, with 6 bases between them. Here the CDR3 reads CSVERGETQYF. CDR3 DNA: TGCAGCGTTGAAAGGGGTGAGACCCAGTACTTC.

This clone has more than one count but fewer than ten. The rearrangement joins TRBV6-2 or TRBV6-3 to TRBJ2-2; D is unresolved. Germline CDR1 MNHEY, CDR2 SVGEGT. The V gene lost 6 bases and the J gene lost 0 bases, with 14 bases spanning the gap. The CDR3 extends over 16 amino acids. The CDR3 loop is CASSLLRRTNTGELFF. DNA for the CDR3: TGTGCCAGCAGCCTCCTCAGGCGCACGAACACCGGGGAGCTGTTTTTT.

This clone is a singleton in its sample. This chain links TRBV19 with TRBJ1-4, with 10 bases fitting TRBD1. The germline gives CDR1 LNHDA, CDR2 SQIVND (reference sequence). CDR3 length: 15 residues. The V gene end was trimmed by 4 bases and the J gene end by 5 bases; junction bases not matched to a gene: 4. The CDR3 reads CASSSRDRGNEKLFF. The CDR3 nucleotides read TGTGCCAGTAGTAGCCGGGACAGGGGCAATGAAAAACTGTTTTTT.

The chain recombines TRBV28 with TRBJ2-3, with TRBD2 identical over 8 bases. The CDR3 covers 16 residues. Losses at the gene ends were 5 bases for V and 1 base for J; bases not matched to a gene: 8. The germline V gene has CDR1 MDHEN and CDR2 SYDVKM. For the CDR3, the DNA is TGTGCCAGCAGTGTTACTAGCGGACCGCGCACAGATACGCAGTATTTT. Protein: CASSVTSGPRTDTQYF.

The chain carries TRBV21-1 and TRBJ2-1; TRBD2 reflects the table's D call only, with no check against the DNA. TRBV21-1 represents a pseudogene. This CDR3 region has 20 residues. The CDR3 bases are TGTGCCAGCAGCAGATTAGAGCTGACGAGCGGGCTGAGCTCCTACAATGAGCAGTTCTTC. Translating it yields CASSRLELTSGLSSYNEQFF.

This chain joins TRBV11-3 and TRBJ2-2, with a tentative D call TRBD2 (6 bases). The germline V gene has CDR1 SGHNT and CDR2 YENEEA. With 5 bases removed from V and 4 bases from J, the gap between germline ends came to 14 bases. The length of the CDR3 is 15 residues. The CDR3 DNA is TGTGCCAGCAGCCTTGCGGGGTCGGGCACCGGGGAGCTGTTTTTT. Its translation is CASSLAGSGTGELFF.

The V gene is TRBV19, the J gene TRBJ1-2; D not resolved. The CDR3 has 17 amino acids. Germline lookup yields CDR1 LNHDA and CDR2 SQIVND (reference sequence). Trimming cost V 7 bases and J 5 bases, with 26 bases left between them. The CDR3 nucleotides are TGTGCCAGTACCCGATGGCTTACGGGATCAACCGGGTATGGCTACACCTTC. Protein product: CASTRWLTGSTGYGYTF. The full variable domain, completed using reference TRBV19 and TRBJ1-2, is DGGITQSPKYLFRKEGQNVTLSCEQNLNHDAMYWYRQDPGQGLRLIYYSQIVNDFQKGDIAEGYSVSREKKESFPLTVTSAQKNPTAFYLCASTRWLTGSTGYGYTFGSGTRLTVV.

The V and J genes are TRBV28 and TRBJ2-1; 11 bases fit TRBD2. Germline V gene data show CDR1 as MDHEN and CDR2 as SYDVKM. The CDR3 length is 15 residues. V dropped 5 bases and J dropped 4; count of bases not matched to a gene: 4. The CDR3 loop is CASSLRLAGYNEQFF. CDR3 DNA sequence: TGTGCCAGCAGTCTGAGACTAGCGGGGTACAATGAGCAGTTCTTC.